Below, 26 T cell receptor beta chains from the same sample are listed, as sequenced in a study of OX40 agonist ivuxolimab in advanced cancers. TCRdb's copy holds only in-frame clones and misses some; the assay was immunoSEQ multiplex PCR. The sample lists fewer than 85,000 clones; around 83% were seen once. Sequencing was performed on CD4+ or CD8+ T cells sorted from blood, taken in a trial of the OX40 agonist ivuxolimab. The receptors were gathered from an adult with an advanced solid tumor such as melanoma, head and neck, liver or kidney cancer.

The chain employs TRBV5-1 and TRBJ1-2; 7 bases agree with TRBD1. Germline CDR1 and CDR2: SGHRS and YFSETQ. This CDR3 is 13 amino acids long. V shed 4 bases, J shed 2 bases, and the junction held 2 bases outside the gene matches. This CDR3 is CASSEQGNYGYTF. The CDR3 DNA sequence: TGCGCCAGCAGCGAACAGGGGAACTATGGCTACACCTTC. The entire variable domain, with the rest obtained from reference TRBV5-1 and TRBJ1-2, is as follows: KAGVTQTPRYLIKTRGQQVTLSCSPISGHRSVSWYQQTPGQGLQFLFEYFSETQRNKGNFPGRFSGRQFSNSRSEMNVSTLELGDSALYLCASSEQGNYGYTFGSGTRLTVV.

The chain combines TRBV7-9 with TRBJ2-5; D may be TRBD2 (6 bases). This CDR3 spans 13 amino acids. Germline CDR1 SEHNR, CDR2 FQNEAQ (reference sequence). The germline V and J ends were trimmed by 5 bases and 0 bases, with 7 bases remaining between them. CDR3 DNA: TGTGCCAGCAGCCGGGACTACCAAGAGACCCAGTACTTC. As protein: CASSRDYQETQYF.

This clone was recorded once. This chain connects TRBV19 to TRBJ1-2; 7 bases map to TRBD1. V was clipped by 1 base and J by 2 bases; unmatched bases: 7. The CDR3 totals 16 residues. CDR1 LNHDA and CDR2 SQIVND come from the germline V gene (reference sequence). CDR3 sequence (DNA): TGTGCCAGTAGTATAGGGCCGGGACAGATCAACTATGGCTACACCTTC. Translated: CASSIGPGQINYGYTF.

The DNA for the CDR3 is TGCGCCAGCAGCTGGCGGGGACAGGGTTATGGCTACACCTTC. Protein: CASSWRGQGYGYTF. The V call is TRBV5-1, the J call TRBJ1-2, with TRBD1 identical over 9 bases. The V segment lost 3 bases and the J segment 5 bases; nucleotides outside the gene matches: 5. CDR3 length: 14 residues. Germline-derived CDR1 and CDR2 are SGHRS and YFSETQ.

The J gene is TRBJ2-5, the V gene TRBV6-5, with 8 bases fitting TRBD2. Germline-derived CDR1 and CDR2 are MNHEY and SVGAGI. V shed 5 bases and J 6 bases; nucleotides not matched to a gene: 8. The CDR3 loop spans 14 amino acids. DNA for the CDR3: TGTGCCAGCAGTCAAGGACTAGCTGGCCAGACCCAGTACTTC. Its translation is CASSQGLAGQTQYF.

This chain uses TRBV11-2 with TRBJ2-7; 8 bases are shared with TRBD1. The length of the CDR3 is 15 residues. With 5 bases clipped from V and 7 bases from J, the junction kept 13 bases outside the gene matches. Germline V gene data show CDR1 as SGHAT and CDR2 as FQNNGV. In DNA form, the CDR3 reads TGTGCCAGCAGCATACGGACAGGGAGATCCTCGGAGCAGTACTTC. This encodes CASSIRTGRSSEQYF.

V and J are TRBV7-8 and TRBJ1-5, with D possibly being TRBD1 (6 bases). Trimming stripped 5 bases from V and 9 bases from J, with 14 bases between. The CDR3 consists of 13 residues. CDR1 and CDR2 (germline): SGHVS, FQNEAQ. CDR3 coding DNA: TGTGCCAGCAGCACGAGGGGGGGCATGCCCCAGCATTTT. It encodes CASSTRGGMPQHF.

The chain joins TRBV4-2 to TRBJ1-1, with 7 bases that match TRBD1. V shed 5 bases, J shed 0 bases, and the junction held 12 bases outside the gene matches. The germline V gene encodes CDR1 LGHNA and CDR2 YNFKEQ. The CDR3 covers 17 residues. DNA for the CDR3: TGTGCCAGCAGCACCCTGGACAGGAGCCCTATGAACACTGAAGCTTTCTTT. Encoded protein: CASSTLDRSPMNTEAFF.

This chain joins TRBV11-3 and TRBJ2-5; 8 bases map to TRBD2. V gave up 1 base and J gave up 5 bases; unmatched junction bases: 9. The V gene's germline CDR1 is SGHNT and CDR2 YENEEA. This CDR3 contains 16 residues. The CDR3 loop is CASSLVRTSPSETQYF. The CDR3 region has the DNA TGTGCCAGCAGCTTAGTCCGGACTAGCCCTAGCGAGACCCAGTACTTC.

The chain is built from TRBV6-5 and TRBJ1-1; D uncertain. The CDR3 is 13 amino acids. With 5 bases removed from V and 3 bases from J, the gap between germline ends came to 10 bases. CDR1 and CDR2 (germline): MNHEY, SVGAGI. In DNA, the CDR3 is TGTGCCAGCAGTCCCCCCGGGGACACTGAAGCTTTCTTT. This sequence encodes CASSPPGDTEAFF.

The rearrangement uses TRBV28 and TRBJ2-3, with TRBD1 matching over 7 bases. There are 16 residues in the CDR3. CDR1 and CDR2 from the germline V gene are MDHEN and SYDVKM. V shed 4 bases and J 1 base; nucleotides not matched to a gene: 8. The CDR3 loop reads CASSSNRGTGTDTQYF. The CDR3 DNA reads TGTGCCAGCAGTTCCAACAGGGGAACGGGCACAGATACGCAGTATTTT.

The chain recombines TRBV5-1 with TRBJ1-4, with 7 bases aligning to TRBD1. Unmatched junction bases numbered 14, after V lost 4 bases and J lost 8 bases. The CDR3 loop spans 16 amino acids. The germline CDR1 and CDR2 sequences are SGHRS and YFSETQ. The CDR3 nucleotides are TGCGCCAGCAGCCCATCGACAAGACAGGGCGGGGAAAAACTGTTTTTT. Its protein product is CASSPSTRQGGEKLFF.

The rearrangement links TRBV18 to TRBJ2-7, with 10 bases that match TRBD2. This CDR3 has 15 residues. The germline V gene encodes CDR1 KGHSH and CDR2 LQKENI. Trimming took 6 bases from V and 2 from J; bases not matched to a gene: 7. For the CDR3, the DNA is TGTGCCAGCTCTTTAACTAGCGGGAAAACCTACGAGCAGTACTTC. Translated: CASSLTSGKTYEQYF. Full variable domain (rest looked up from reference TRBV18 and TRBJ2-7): NAGVMQNPRHLVRRRGQEARLRCSPMKGHSHVYWYRQLPEEGLKFMVYLQKENIIDESGMPKERFSAEFPKEGPSILRIQQVVRGDSAAYFCASSLTSGKTYEQYFGPGTRLTVT.

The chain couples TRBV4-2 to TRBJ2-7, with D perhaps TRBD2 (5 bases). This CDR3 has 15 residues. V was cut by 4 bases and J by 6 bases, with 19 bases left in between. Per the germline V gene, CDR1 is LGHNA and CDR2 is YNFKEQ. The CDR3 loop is CASSLRPGSAAEQYF. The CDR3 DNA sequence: TGTGCCAGCAGCCTAAGGCCCGGCTCAGCGGCCGAGCAGTACTTC.

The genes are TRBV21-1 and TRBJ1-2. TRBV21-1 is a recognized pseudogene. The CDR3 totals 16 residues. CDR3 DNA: TGTGCCAGCAGCATATCCTGGGACCAAGCTAACTATGGCTACACCTTC. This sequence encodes CASSISWDQANYGYTF.

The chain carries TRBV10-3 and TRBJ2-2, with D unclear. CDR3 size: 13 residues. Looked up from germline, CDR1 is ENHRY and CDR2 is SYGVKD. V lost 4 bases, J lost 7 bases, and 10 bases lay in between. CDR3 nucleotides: TGTGCCATCAGTGGCCCGGGCGGCGGGGAGCTGTTTTTT. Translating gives CAISGPGGGELFF.

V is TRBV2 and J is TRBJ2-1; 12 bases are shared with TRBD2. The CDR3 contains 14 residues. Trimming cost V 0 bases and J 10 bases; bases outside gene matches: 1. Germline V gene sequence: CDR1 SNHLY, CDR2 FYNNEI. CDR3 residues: CASSEALAGGEQFF. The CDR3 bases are TGTGCCAGCAGTGAAGCGCTAGCGGGGGGGGAGCAGTTCTTC.

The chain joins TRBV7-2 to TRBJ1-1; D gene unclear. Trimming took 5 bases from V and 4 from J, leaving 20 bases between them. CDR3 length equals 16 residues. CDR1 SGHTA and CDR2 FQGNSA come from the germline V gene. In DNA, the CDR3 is TGTGCCAGCAGCCTTACCAGGAATTCCAGAGGCACTGAAGCTTTCTTT. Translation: CASSLTRNSRGTEAFF.

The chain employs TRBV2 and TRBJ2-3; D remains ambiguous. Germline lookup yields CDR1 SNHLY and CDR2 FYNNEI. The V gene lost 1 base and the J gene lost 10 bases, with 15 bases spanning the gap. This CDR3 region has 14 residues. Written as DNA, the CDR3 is TGTGCCAGCAGTGAAGGTGACGGGCGTGGGTCGCAGTATTTT. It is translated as CASSEGDGRGSQYF.

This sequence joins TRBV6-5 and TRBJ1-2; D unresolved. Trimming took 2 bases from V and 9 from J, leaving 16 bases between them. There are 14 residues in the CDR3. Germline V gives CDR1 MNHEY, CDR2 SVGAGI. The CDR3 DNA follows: TGTGCCAGCAGTTACCCCGGTGAACTATGGAGCTACACCTTC. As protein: CASSYPGELWSYTF.

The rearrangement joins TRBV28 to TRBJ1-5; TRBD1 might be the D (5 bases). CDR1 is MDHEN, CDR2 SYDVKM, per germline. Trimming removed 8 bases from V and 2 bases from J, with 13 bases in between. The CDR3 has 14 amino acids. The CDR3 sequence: CASGQGMGNQPQHF. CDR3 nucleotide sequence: TGTGCCAGCGGGCAGGGAATGGGCAATCAGCCCCAGCATTTT.

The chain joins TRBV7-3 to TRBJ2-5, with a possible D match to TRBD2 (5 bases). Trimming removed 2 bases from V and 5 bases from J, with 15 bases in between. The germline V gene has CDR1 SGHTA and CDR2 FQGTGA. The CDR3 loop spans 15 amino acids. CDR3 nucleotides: TGTGCCAGCAGCTTAGGTGCCCGGCCGGGGGAGACCCAGTACTTC. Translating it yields CASSLGARPGETQYF. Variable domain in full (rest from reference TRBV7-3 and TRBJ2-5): GAGVSQTPSNKVTEKGKYVELRCDPISGHTALYWYRQSLGQGPEFLIYFQGTGAADDSGLPNDRFFAVRPEGSVSTLKIQRTERGDSAVYLCASSLGARPGETQYFGPGTRLLVL.

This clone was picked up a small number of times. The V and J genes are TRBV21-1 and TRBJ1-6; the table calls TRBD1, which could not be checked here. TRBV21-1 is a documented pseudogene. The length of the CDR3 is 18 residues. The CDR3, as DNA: TGTGCCAGCAGCATAAGGGACAGTTCCAGCTCCTATAATTCACCCCTCCACTTT. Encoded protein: CASSIRDSSSSYNSPLHF.

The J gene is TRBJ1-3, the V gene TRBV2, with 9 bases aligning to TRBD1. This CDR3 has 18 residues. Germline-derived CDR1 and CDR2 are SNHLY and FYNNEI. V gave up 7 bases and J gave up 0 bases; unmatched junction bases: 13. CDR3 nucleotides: TGTGCCAGCACCCCCGGGACAGGGTTCTCCAACTCTGGAAACACCATATATTTT. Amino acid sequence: CASTPGTGFSNSGNTIYF.

In DNA form, the CDR3 reads TGTGCCAGCAGCTTGGGCCCTCAAACAGGTCTCCAAGAGACCCAGTACTTC. It encodes CASSLGPQTGLQETQYF. J is TRBJ2-5 and V is TRBV5-6, with D possibly matching TRBD1 (5 bases). This CDR3 spans 17 amino acids. Germline assignment: CDR1 SGHDT and CDR2 YYEEEE. Trimming stripped 0 bases from V and 1 base from J, with 16 bases between.

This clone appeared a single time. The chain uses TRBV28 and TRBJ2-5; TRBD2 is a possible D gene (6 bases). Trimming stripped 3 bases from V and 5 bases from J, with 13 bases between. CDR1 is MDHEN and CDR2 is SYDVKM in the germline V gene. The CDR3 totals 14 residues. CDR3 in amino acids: CASSFGWGRETQYF. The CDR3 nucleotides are TGTGCCAGCAGTTTCGGGTGGGGGAGGGAGACCCAGTACTTC.